This T cell receptor beta chain came from a study of cytomegalovirus exposure and HLA in healthy donors. The PCR used 60 Vbeta and 13 Jbeta primers. Using immunoSEQ multiplex PCR, the repertoire was profiled, and TCRdb retains in-frame clones only, with some absent. The data hold 150,000 to 180,000 clones, with roughly 74% observed a single time. This clone appeared a single time. The sequence came from a man aged 18 to 30 in good health and CMV-seronegative. Sequencing was carried out using PBMCs.

CDR3 DNA sequence: TGTGCCATCAGTGAGACAGGGGGACTCATGAACACTGAAGCTTTCTTT. This encodes CAISETGGLMNTEAFF. The rearrangement uses TRBV10-3 and TRBJ1-1; TRBD1 agrees at 8 bases. This CDR3 region has 16 residues. V gave up 2 bases and J gave up 0 bases; unmatched junction bases: 5. Germline V gene lookup returns CDR1 ENHRY and CDR2 SYGVKD.